A single sample gave rise to the 7 T cell receptor beta chains below, sequenced in a study of technical replicates of blood from four donors. TCRdb's copy holds only in-frame clones and misses some; the assay was immunoSEQ multiplex PCR. The sample yields some 80,000 clones, approximately 96% seen once. Sample: T cells isolated from PBMCs. Receptor source: a human donor in good health.

This chain uses TRBV19 with TRBJ2-7; TRBD1 matches at 7 bases. The CDR3 extends over 14 amino acids. The V segment lost 5 bases and the J segment 7 bases; nucleotides outside the gene matches: 11. Germline V lookup: CDR1 LNHDA, CDR2 SQIVND (reference sequence). The DNA for the CDR3 is TGTGCCAGTAGTCCTGCAGGGGGACCGGGGGAGCAGTACTTC. Encoded protein: CASSPAGGPGEQYF.

The gene calls are TRBV30 and TRBJ2-2, with TRBD2 identical over 12 bases. Germline lookup yields CDR1 GTSNPN and CDR2 SVGIG (reference sequence). The CDR3 contains 14 residues. V trimming: 5 bases; J trimming: 4 bases; junction bases outside the gene matches: 2. The CDR3 spells CAWGLAGSTGELFF. CDR3 DNA sequence: TGTGCCTGGGGACTAGCGGGAAGCACCGGGGAGCTGTTTTTT.

Here the CDR3 reads CAISESREGGYTF. Written as DNA, the CDR3 is TGTGCCATCAGTGAGTCGAGGGAGGGTGGCTACACCTTC. The rearrangement links TRBV10-3 to TRBJ1-2; D ambiguous. Trimming removed 0 bases from V and 7 bases from J, with 9 bases in between. The germline V gene has CDR1 ENHRY and CDR2 SYGVKD. This CDR3 contains 13 residues.

This chain links TRBV28 with TRBJ1-5; 8 nucleotides agree with TRBD1. Germline CDR1 and CDR2: MDHEN and SYDVKM. The CDR3 length is 15 residues. The J segment lost 4 bases and the V segment lost 5 bases, leaving 7 bases of the junction unmatched. CDR3 sequence (DNA): TGTGCCAGCAGTGAGAACAGGGGGGTTAATCAGCCCCAGCATTTT. Its protein is CASSENRGVNQPQHF.

The J gene is TRBJ2-3, the V gene TRBV6-1; 12 nucleotides match TRBD2. CDR1 and CDR2 from the germline V gene are MNHNS and SASEGT. The CDR3 covers 14 residues. V lost 11 bases and J lost 6; bases outside the gene matches: 9. This chain's CDR3 is CAGQTSGSADTQYF. Here the CDR3 DNA reads TGTGCCGGCCAGACTAGCGGGAGTGCCGATACGCAGTATTTT.

V is TRBV7-2 and J is TRBJ2-7; D not resolved. Between the trimmed V and J ends, which lost 5 bases and 3 bases, there was a span of 8 bases. Germline CDR1 reads SGHTA; CDR2 reads FQGNSA. The CDR3 has 12 amino acids. CDR3 coding DNA: TGTGCCAGCAGCCCAGATTTCTACGAGCAGTACTTC. Translation: CASSPDFYEQYF. The full variable domain, with the rest looked up from reference TRBV7-2 and TRBJ2-7, is GAGVSQSPSNKVTEKGKDVELRCDPISGHTALYWYRQSLGQGLEFLIYFQGNSAPDKSGLPSDRFSAERTGGSVSTLTIQRTQQEDSAVYLCASSPDFYEQYFGPGTRLTVT.

The V and J genes are TRBV4-2 and TRBJ1-3, with 8 bases matching TRBD1. Germline lookup yields CDR1 LGHNA and CDR2 YNFKEQ. The CDR3 length is 17 residues. V lost 2 bases, J lost 0 bases, and 6 bases stayed unmatched. Here the CDR3 reads CASSQSGGLSSGNTIYF. DNA for the CDR3: TGTGCCAGCAGCCAATCAGGGGGCTTAAGCTCTGGAAACACCATATATTTT.